This TCR beta chain was retrieved from a study of immune characterization of retroperitoneal liposarcoma. Via MiXCR, TCRdb re-called the PCR reads, giving one row per CDR3 protein. This table holds about 3,000 distinct CDR3 sequences, about 46% found once. A few counts support this clonotype. Sequenced: tumor tissue. The origin of this receptor is a male donor with retroperitoneal liposarcoma.

The CDR3 DNA follows: TGTGCCAGCAGTCCTCTGGATAGAAGCAAAAACATTCAGTACTTC. The encoded protein is CASSPLDRSKNIQYF. The genes are TRBV6-5 and TRBJ2-4, with D unclear. Per germline, CDR1 MNHEY and CDR2 SVGAGI. The CDR3 loop spans 15 amino acids. V gave up 5 bases and J gave up 3 bases, with 14 bases separating them.